This T cell receptor (beta chain) was documented in a study of T cells in tuberculosis. Study-wide results and limits: Shorter CDR3-alpha in active tuberculosis partly drove smaller distances.

Time point meaning: new active TB diagnosis, blood taken before or within 7 days of starting treatment. Each clinical donor contributed on average roughly 92,000 T cells from unsorted cryopreserved PBMC. As to this clone: Its antigen is undetermined.

Sequenced by immunoSEQ multiplex PCR; TCRdb stores in-frame clones only, minus some. Of about 33,000 clones listed, roughly 85% are singletons. Germline lookup yields CDR1 SGHRS and CDR2 YFSETQ. V shed 1 base, J shed 10 bases, and the junction held 5 bases outside the gene matches. The CDR3 runs 13 residues. This chain connects TRBV5-1 to TRBJ2-1; 7 positions match TRBD1. This specimen consisted of PBMCs, obtained at tuberculosis diagnosis. This clonotype was obtained from an adult with tuberculosis. The CDR3 nucleotides read TGCGCCAGCAGCTTGCGACAGGGCAACGAGCAGTTCTTC. Translating it yields CASSLRQGNEQFF.